This T cell receptor beta chain comes out of a study of cytomegalovirus exposure and HLA in healthy donors. Each of the donors was a healthy bone marrow donor. The PCR employed 60 Vbeta primers together with 13 Jbeta primers. Measured with immunoSEQ multiplex PCR; TCRdb has only the in-frame clones, and not every one. The sample lists approximately 130,000 clones; 77% were seen once. The study's findings and limits: Judged likely to be a sequencing artifact was a cluster of highly shared sequence variants.

Turning to this clone: Its antigen is currently unknown.

Germline CDR1 and CDR2: MNHEY and SVGAGI. The CDR3 contains 16 residues. V was pared by 4 bases and J by 6 bases, with 12 bases of the junction left unmatched. The chain couples TRBV6-5 to TRBJ2-1, with TRBD2 matching 7 bases. This TCR was sampled from a man between 18 and 29 years old in good health and CMV-seropositive. Sequencing used PBMCs. The CDR3 reads CASSSRLGGRLNEQFF. CDR3 coding DNA: TGTGCCAGCAGTTCCCGACTGGGGGGGAGACTCAATGAGCAGTTCTTC.